This T cell receptor (beta chain) emerged from a study of vaccination effects on CD4 cells after COVID-19. Overall study: Post-vaccine specimens were collected at a median of 72 days following the second dose.

The CDR3 is 13 amino acids. The germline V and J ends were trimmed by 5 bases and 1 base, with 8 bases remaining between them. CDR1 SGHAT and CDR2 FQNNGV come from the germline V gene. Under the ViraFEST assay, PBMC were stimulated with viral peptide pools so that antigen-specific CD4+ T cells expanded. Sequencing was performed afterwards. The culture ran for 10 to 11 days, and then CD4+ T cells were isolated. Participants got two doses of BNT162b2 or mRNA-1273 vaccine. A density of around 2 million PBMC per well was used; these cells were cultured with about 10 IU/ml IL-2 and about 9.4 ug/ml peptides. Regarding this clone: The antigen remains undetermined.

Method: immunoSEQ multiplex PCR; TCRdb's copy keeps in-frame clones and lacks some. The profile shows around 30,000 clones, more than 60% of them singletons. Material: CD4+ T cells from PBMCs cultured with HCoV-NL63 spike peptides, obtained after COVID-19 vaccination. V gene TRBV11-2 combines with J gene TRBJ1-1; maybe TRBD1 (5 bases). This receptor was identified in a human donor who received a COVID-19 vaccine. In nucleotides, the CDR3 is TGTGCCAGCAGCCGGGACGGGAACACTGAAGCTTTCTTT. It is translated as CASSRDGNTEAFF.